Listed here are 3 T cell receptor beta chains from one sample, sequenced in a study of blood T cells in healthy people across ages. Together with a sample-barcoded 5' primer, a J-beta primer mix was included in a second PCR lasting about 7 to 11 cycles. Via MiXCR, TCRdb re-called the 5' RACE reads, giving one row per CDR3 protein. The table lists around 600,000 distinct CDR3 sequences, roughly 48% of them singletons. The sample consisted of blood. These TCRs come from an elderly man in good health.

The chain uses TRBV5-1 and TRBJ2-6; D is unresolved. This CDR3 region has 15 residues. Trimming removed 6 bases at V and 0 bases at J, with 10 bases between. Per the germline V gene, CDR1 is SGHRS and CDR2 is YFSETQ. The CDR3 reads CASNPDDSGANVLTF. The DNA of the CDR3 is TGCGCCAGCAACCCAGACGACTCTGGGGCCAACGTCCTGACTTTC.

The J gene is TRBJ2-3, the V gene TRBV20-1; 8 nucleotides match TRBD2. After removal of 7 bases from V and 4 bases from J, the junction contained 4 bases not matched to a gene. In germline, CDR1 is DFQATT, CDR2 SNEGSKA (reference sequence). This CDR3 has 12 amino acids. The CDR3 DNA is TGCAGTGTACCGGGAGGGGCAGATACGCAGTATTTT. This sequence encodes CSVPGGADTQYF.

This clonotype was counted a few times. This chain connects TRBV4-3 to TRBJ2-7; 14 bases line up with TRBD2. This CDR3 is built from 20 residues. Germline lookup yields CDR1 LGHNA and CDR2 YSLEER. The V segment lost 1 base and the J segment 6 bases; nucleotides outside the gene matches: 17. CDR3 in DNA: TGCGCCAGCAGCCAAGCTGGGGGGACTAGCGGGGGTACTGGGTTTTCCGAGCAGTACTTC. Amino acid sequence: CASSQAGGTSGGTGFSEQYF.